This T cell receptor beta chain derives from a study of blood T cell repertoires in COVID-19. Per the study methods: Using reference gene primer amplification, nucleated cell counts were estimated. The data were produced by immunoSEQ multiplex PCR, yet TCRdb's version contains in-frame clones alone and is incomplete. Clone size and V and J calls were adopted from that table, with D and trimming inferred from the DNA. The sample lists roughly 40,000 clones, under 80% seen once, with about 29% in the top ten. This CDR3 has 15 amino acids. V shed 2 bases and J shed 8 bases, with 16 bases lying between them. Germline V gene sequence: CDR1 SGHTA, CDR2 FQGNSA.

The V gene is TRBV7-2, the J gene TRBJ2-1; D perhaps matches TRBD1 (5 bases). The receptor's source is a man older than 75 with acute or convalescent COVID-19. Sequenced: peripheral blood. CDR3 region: CASSLSDRGRDEQFF. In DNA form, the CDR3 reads TGTGCCAGCAGCTTATCCGACAGAGGTAGGGATGAGCAGTTCTTC.